Sequencing of this T cell receptor beta chain was carried out in a study of blood T cell repertoires in COVID-19. Study-wide background: Sites in the United States, Italy and Spain provided acute and convalescent COVID-19 samples. Sample material is recorded as cDNA or gDNA derived from T cells, B-cell-depleted T cells, or PBMCs.

Germline-derived CDR1 and CDR2 are MGHRA and YSYEKL. The V end lost 0 bases, the J end lost 4 bases, and 13 bases lay between the germline ends. The CDR3 spans 15 residues. The authors' processing: Reference gene primer amplification gave nucleated cell count estimates. Sequencing was performed with immunoSEQ multiplex PCR; in TCRdb, only in-frame clones are kept and a portion is missing. V, J and clone size derive from that table, while D and trimming were established from the DNA sequence. In the table there are 90,000 or so clones, 55% to 80% of which are singletons. The sequence came from a woman aged 55-70 years in a cohort sampled during active or convalescent COVID-19. Sequencing was performed on peripheral blood. The V and J genes are TRBV4-1 and TRBJ2-7; a weak D match, TRBD1 (5 bases). Here the CDR3 DNA reads TGCGCCAGCAGCCAAGATTTTGCCAGGGTGTACGAGCAGTACTTC. Its translation is CASSQDFARVYEQYF.